Each of the 17 T cell receptor beta chains below was sequenced from the same sample in a study of T-cell reconstitution after alpha-beta-depleted transplantation in children. TCRbeta library preparation incorporated unique molecular identifiers. MiXCR, applied by TCRdb to the PCR reads, yields one record per CDR3 protein. The sample carries around 700,000 distinct CDR3 sequences, under 15% recorded once. The source material was PBMCs, sampled before TCRalphabeta/CD19-depleted stem cell transplant. Receptors were obtained from a girl aged 2 to 10 with congenital amegakaryocytic thrombocytopenia, due to receive a stem cell transplant.

This clonotype was picked up many times. The chain employs TRBV29-1 and TRBJ1-1; TRBD1 is a possible D gene (5 bases). CDR1 is SQVTM, CDR2 ANQGSEA, per germline. Trimming pared 2 bases from V and 8 bases from J, leaving 9 bases between. There are 11 residues in the CDR3. In nucleotides, the CDR3 is TGCAGCGTTGAAAGGGGCGCCGAAGCTTTCTTT. Its protein product is CSVERGAEAFF.

This clonotype was recorded many times. The rearrangement uses TRBV10-2 and TRBJ2-1; 8 nucleotides line up with TRBD2. Germline V gene data show CDR1 as WSHSY and CDR2 as SAAADI. This CDR3 is 13 amino acids long. Losses at the gene ends were 7 bases for V and 9 bases for J; bases not matched to a gene: 8. CDR3 bases: TGCGCCAGCAACCGAGCGGGAGTGTTTGAGCAGTTCTTC. Protein sequence: CASNRAGVFEQFF.

The sample holds many counts of this clonotype. The J gene is TRBJ1-6, the V gene TRBV10-3; the D is unclear. CDR3 size: 14 residues. V was trimmed by 3 bases and J by 5 bases, leaving 8 bases between them. Germline loops: CDR1 ENHRY, CDR2 SYGVKD. CDR3 loop: CAISERVDNSPLHF. The CDR3 DNA reads TGTGCCATCAGTGAAAGGGTGGATAATTCACCCCTCCACTTT.

The chain employs TRBV2 and TRBJ2-2; D may be TRBD1 (6 bases). V lost 5 bases and J 2 bases, leaving 12 bases between the germline ends. The CDR3 sequence is 15 residues long. Per germline, CDR1 SNHLY and CDR2 FYNNEI. The CDR3 region is CASSLNRENTGELFF. CDR3 DNA sequence: TGTGCCAGCAGTTTAAACAGGGAAAACACCGGGGAGCTGTTTTTT.

This clonotype has more than one count but fewer than ten. V and J are TRBV28 and TRBJ1-6; D perhaps matches TRBD1 (6 bases). Germline-derived CDR1 and CDR2 are MDHEN and SYDVKM. CDR3 size: 14 residues. Trimming pared 6 bases from V and 10 bases from J, leaving 16 bases between. The CDR3 DNA reads TGTGCCAGCAGGATACCGACAGGCTCATCACCCCTCCACTTT. Translating it yields CASRIPTGSSPLHF.

This clonotype appeared many times. The gene calls are TRBV25-1 and TRBJ1-5; D ambiguous. The V gene's germline CDR1 is MGHDK and CDR2 SYGVNS. The V and J ends lost 1 base and 2 bases respectively, with 3 bases between them. There are 13 residues in the CDR3. CDR3 sequence reads: CASSESGNQPQHF. In DNA, the CDR3 is TGTGCCAGCAGTGAATCCGGCAATCAGCCCCAGCATTTT.

This clonotype was observed many times. The chain carries TRBV20-1 and TRBJ2-5; D uncertain. The CDR3 has 14 residues. The V end lost 6 bases, the J end lost 5 bases, and 19 bases lay between the germline ends. CDR1 DFQATT and CDR2 SNEGSKA come from the germline V gene (reference sequence). The CDR3 DNA sequence: TGCAGTGCCGTATTTGGCGAGTTCAGGGAGACCCAGTACTTC. Amino acids: CSAVFGEFRETQYF.

This clonotype was recorded only once. This chain uses TRBV27 with TRBJ1-2; unclear D gene. Trimming removed 5 bases from V and 4 bases from J, with 14 bases in between. Germline CDR1 and CDR2: MNHEY and SMNVEV (reference sequence). This CDR3 contains 14 residues. CDR3 nucleotide sequence: TGTGCCAGCAGTCCCCTCGACCGCGCCTATGGCTACACCTTC. Protein: CASSPLDRAYGYTF.

This clonotype was seen at least ten times. The rearrangement joins TRBV20-1 to TRBJ2-1, with 8 positions matching TRBD2. CDR3 length equals 14 residues. Trimming removed 4 bases from V and 0 bases from J; junction bases left unmatched: 2. The germline gives CDR1 DFQATT, CDR2 SNEGSKA (reference sequence). CDR3: CSATGTSSYNEQFF. The CDR3 DNA reads TGCAGTGCTACCGGGACTAGCTCCTACAATGAGCAGTTCTTC.

This clonotype was observed many times. The V gene is TRBV29-1, the J gene TRBJ1-1; 7 nucleotides line up with TRBD1. The CDR3 runs to 12 residues. CDR1 is SQVTM and CDR2 is ANQGSEA in the germline V gene. V was clipped by 3 bases and J by 4 bases; unmatched bases: 2. CDR3 DNA sequence: TGCAGCGTTGACAGGGGGACCACTGAAGCTTTCTTT. Protein sequence: CSVDRGTTEAFF.

This clonotype was picked up a small number of times. V and J are TRBV5-6 and TRBJ2-6, with a possible D match to TRBD2 (7 bases). Germline V CDR1 and CDR2: SGHDT, YYEEEE. The CDR3 consists of 18 residues. Trimming removed 4 bases at V and 3 bases at J, with 20 bases between. CDR3 coding DNA: TGTGCCAGCAGCCCAGTTTGGGGGGGCGCGTATGGGGCCAACGTCCTGACTTTC. Protein: CASSPVWGGAYGANVLTF.

This clonotype was detected many times. The rearrangement uses TRBV20-1 and TRBJ2-1; D remains unclear. Between the trimmed V and J ends, which lost 3 bases and 8 bases, there was a span of 5 bases. The germline gives CDR1 DFQATT, CDR2 SNEGSKA (reference sequence). This CDR3 has 10 residues. The CDR3, as DNA: TGCAGTGCTAGTAACCATGAGCAGTTCTTC. This translates into CSASNHEQFF.

J is TRBJ2-5 and V is TRBV29-1, with D hard to call. Germline CDR1 reads SQVTM; CDR2 reads ANQGSEA. This CDR3 contains 11 residues. Trimming shortened V by 7 bases and J by 5 bases, and 11 bases separated the two germline ends. The CDR3 nucleotides are TGCAGCGCCCAAATTGGGGAGACCCAGTACTTC. The encoded protein is CSAQIGETQYF.

The V call is TRBV15, the J call TRBJ2-7; TRBD1 agrees at 8 bases. CDR3 length: 17 amino acids. Unmatched junction bases numbered 12, after V lost 2 bases and J lost 3 bases. Germline CDR1 and CDR2: LNHNV and YYDKDF (reference sequence). In DNA, the CDR3 is TGTGCCACCAGCAGAAGCACCGCTATTACAGGGGGCTACGAGCAGTACTTC. Protein product: CATSRSTAITGGYEQYF.

This clonotype was detected only a few times. The rearrangement links TRBV7-3 to TRBJ2-1, with 9 nucleotides matching TRBD1. The CDR3 contains 18 residues. V trimming: 5 bases; J trimming: 2 bases; junction bases outside the gene matches: 13. Germline loops: CDR1 SGHTA, CDR2 FQGTGA. CDR3 sequence reads: CASSPFGPGQGAYNEQFF. The DNA for the CDR3 is TGTGCCAGCAGCCCATTTGGACCGGGACAGGGAGCCTACAATGAGCAGTTCTTC.

This clonotype was seen repeatedly, ten times or more. The J gene is TRBJ2-3, the V gene TRBV10-3; TRBD2 agrees at 11 bases. Germline V lookup: CDR1 ENHRY, CDR2 SYGVKD. The CDR3 has 15 amino acids. V lost 0 bases, J lost 4 bases, and 0 bases stayed unmatched. CDR3: CAISESSGRADTQYF. Here the CDR3 DNA reads TGTGCCATCAGTGAGTCTAGCGGGAGGGCAGATACGCAGTATTTT.

This clonotype came up many times. This chain joins TRBV20-1 and TRBJ2-1, with TRBD1 as a possible D gene (6 bases). V was pared by 5 bases and J by 3 bases, with 11 bases between. Germline CDR1 reads DFQATT; CDR2 reads SNEGSKA (reference sequence). There are 13 residues in the CDR3. CDR3: CSAEGVLYNEQFF. CDR3 DNA: TGCAGTGCTGAGGGGGTTCTCTACAATGAGCAGTTCTTC.